A single sample is the source of the 29 T cell receptor beta chains below, sequenced in a study of CD8 T cells in acute hepatitis C reinfection (dated by TCRdb to the early 2020s). Library generation was performed with the immunoSEQ multiplex PCR assay. TCRdb re-hosts the immuneACCESS table, in-frame sequences only. Its copies lack some clones; in the studies checked, an unresolved V gene accounts for under half of them, and the cause for the rest is not known. For this sample there are tens of thousands of clones; 70% to 90% appear just once. 11% of the sample rests with the top ten. Reading the label with the study, this specimen's time point is: naive CD8 control sorted from an acute-time-point sample. The sample was naive CD8+ T cells from PBMCs. The sample's cell subset or site label, decoded: sorted total naive CD45RO-negative CD8+ T cells. The receptors come from a young woman who spontaneously cleared hepatitis C infection.

The CDR3 DNA sequence: TGTGCCAGCGCCGACGGGGTAGCCAACACTGAAGCTTTCTTT. Protein product: CASADGVANTEAFF. The chain carries TRBV6-5 and TRBJ1-1, with unresolved D. Trimming removed 8 bases from V and 2 bases from J, with 15 bases in between. Germline lookup yields CDR1 MNHEY and CDR2 SVGAGI. This CDR3 spans 14 amino acids.

The chain uses TRBV18 and TRBJ2-3, with 7 bases matching TRBD2. The CDR3 is 14 amino acids. Germline loops: CDR1 KGHSH, CDR2 LQKENI. Trimming took 2 bases from V and 5 from J; bases not matched to a gene: 4. The DNA for the CDR3 is TGTGCCAGCTCACCAGGAGGGAGGGAAGATACGCAGTATTTT. Protein product: CASSPGGREDTQYF. Drawing the rest from reference TRBV18 and TRBJ2-3, the complete variable domain is NAGVMQNPRHLVRRRGQEARLRCSPMKGHSHVYWYRQLPEEGLKFMVYLQKENIIDESGMPKERFSAEFPKEGPSILRIQQVVRGDSAAYFCASSPGGREDTQYFGPGTRLTVL.

The DNA for the CDR3 is TGTGCCAGCACCCTGAACCCCGGAATCTACGAGCAGTACTTC. Its protein is CASTLNPGIYEQYF. This chain uses TRBV6-1 with TRBJ2-7; unclear D gene. Trimming removed 7 bases from V and 3 bases from J, with 16 bases in between. The V gene's germline CDR1 is MNHNS and CDR2 SASEGT. This CDR3 is built from 14 residues.

This chain uses TRBV2 with TRBJ1-4; D unclear. Trimming left V 1 base short and J 5 bases short, with 14 bases between. CDR3 length: 16 amino acids. Germline loops: CDR1 SNHLY, CDR2 FYNNEI. The CDR3 spells CASSEVGRTTNEKLFF. Written as DNA, the CDR3 is TGTGCCAGCAGTGAAGTAGGGAGAACCACAAATGAAAAACTGTTTTTT. Full variable domain (remainder filled in from reference TRBV2 and TRBJ1-4): EPEVTQTPSHQVTQMGQEVILRCVPISNHLYFYWYRQILGQKVEFLVSFYNNEISEKSEIFDDQFSVERPDGSNFTLKIRSTKLEDSAMYFCASSEVGRTTNEKLFFGSGTQLSVL.

This sequence joins TRBV6-1 and TRBJ1-3, with unresolved D. The germline gives CDR1 MNHNS, CDR2 SASEGT. V was trimmed by 7 bases and J by 0 bases, leaving 13 bases between them. The CDR3 spans 15 residues. CDR3 sequence (DNA): TGTGCCAGCACCACCGGACGGACCTCTGGAAACACCATATATTTT. It specifies CASTTGRTSGNTIYF.

V gene TRBV27 combines with J gene TRBJ1-1; 7 bases line up with TRBD1. Trimming cost V 5 bases and J 5 bases; bases outside gene matches: 5. CDR1 is MNHEY, CDR2 SMNVEV, per germline (reference sequence). This CDR3 has 13 amino acids. This CDR3 is CASSQTGWTEAFF. CDR3 sequence (DNA): TGTGCCAGCAGTCAGACAGGGTGGACTGAAGCTTTCTTT.

The gene calls are TRBV5-3 and TRBJ2-1; 11 positions match TRBD2. TRBV5-3 is labeled an ORF, and its function is uncertain. V gave up 4 bases and J gave up 8 bases; unmatched junction bases: 17. CDR3 length: 18 residues. This chain's CDR3 is CARSPVDSGRAGLDEQFF. The CDR3 bases are TGTGCCAGAAGCCCTGTGGATAGCGGGAGGGCCGGTTTAGATGAGCAGTTCTTC.

The chain's CDR3 is CASSFRTARGTEAFF. The DNA of the CDR3 is TGTGCCAGCAGCTTTAGGACAGCGAGGGGCACTGAAGCTTTCTTT. The chain recombines TRBV7-9 with TRBJ1-1, with D possibly matching TRBD1 (6 bases). Germline V gives CDR1 SEHNR, CDR2 FQNEAQ (reference sequence). The CDR3 sequence is 15 residues long. Deletions cut 3 bases from V and 4 bases from J, with 15 bases between. Full variable domain (remainder filled in from reference TRBV7-9 and TRBJ1-1): DTGVSQNPRHKITKRGQNVTFRCDPISEHNRLYWYRQTLGQGPEFLTYFQNEAQLEKSRLLSDRFSAERPKGSFSTLEIQRTEQGDSAMYLCASSFRTARGTEAFFGQGTRLTVV.

This clone came up a few times. The rearrangement joins TRBV6-1 to TRBJ2-3; TRBD2 agrees at 7 bases. Germline CDR1 reads MNHNS; CDR2 reads SASEGT. The CDR3 consists of 13 residues. The J segment lost 2 bases and the V segment lost 9 bases, leaving 5 bases of the junction unmatched. CDR3 region: CASVAGLTDTQYF. The CDR3, as DNA: TGTGCCAGTGTAGCGGGCCTCACAGATACGCAGTATTTT.

The gene calls are TRBV7-8 and TRBJ2-2, with 7 bases aligning to TRBD2. Germline-derived CDR1 and CDR2 are SGHVS and FQNEAQ. V lost 0 bases, J lost 5 bases, and 6 bases stayed unmatched. The CDR3 totals 16 residues. The CDR3 loop reads CASSLARAGATGELFF. The CDR3, as DNA: TGTGCCAGCAGCTTAGCTCGGGCGGGAGCTACCGGGGAGCTGTTTTTT.

This sequence joins TRBV10-3 and TRBJ2-1; 11 bases match TRBD2. Losses at the gene ends were 0 bases for V and 7 bases for J; bases not matched to a gene: 11. Germline V gene sequence: CDR1 ENHRY, CDR2 SYGVKD. CDR3 length equals 18 residues. The CDR3 here is CAISESVLAGVFGNEQFF. CDR3 DNA sequence: TGTGCCATCAGTGAGTCAGTACTAGCGGGAGTTTTCGGGAATGAGCAGTTCTTC.

The chain employs TRBV4-1 and TRBJ1-1; D ambiguous. V gave up 1 base and J gave up 1 base, with 10 bases separating them. CDR1 and CDR2 from the germline V gene are MGHRA and YSYEKL. The CDR3 runs to 15 residues. CDR3 nucleotides: TGCGCCAGCAGCCAAGTTTCAAGCGCGAACACTGAAGCTTTCTTT. As protein: CASSQVSSANTEAFF.

This chain links TRBV19 with TRBJ1-2; D remains ambiguous. Germline V gene lookup returns CDR1 LNHDA and CDR2 SQIVND (reference sequence). With 3 bases removed from V and 5 bases from J, the gap between germline ends came to 7 bases. This CDR3 has 12 residues. In nucleotides, the CDR3 is TGTGCCAGTAGTATGAACCTGTATGGCTACACCTTC. As protein: CASSMNLYGYTF.

This clone appeared a single time. The V gene is TRBV11-2, the J gene TRBJ2-7; D is uncertain. CDR3 size: 13 residues. Germline V CDR1 and CDR2: SGHAT, FQNNGV. V shed 5 bases and J shed 4 bases, with 12 bases lying between them. Written as DNA, the CDR3 is TGTGCCAGCAGCCTCCTATCAGGTTACGAGCAGTACTTC. Translating it yields CASSLLSGYEQYF. Complete variable domain (other parts from reference TRBV11-2 and TRBJ2-7): EAGVAQSPRYKIIEKRQSVAFWCNPISGHATLYWYQQILGQGPKLLIQFQNNGVVDDSQLPKDRFSAERLKGVDSTLKIQPAKLEDSAVYLCASSLLSGYEQYFGPGTRLTVT.

This clone was seen more than once but under ten times. The rearrangement uses TRBV10-2 and TRBJ1-5; D unresolved. CDR1 WSHSY and CDR2 SAAADI come from the germline V gene. V dropped 3 bases and J dropped 6 bases, with 9 bases sitting between them. The CDR3 contains 13 residues. The CDR3: CASSEPRGQPQHF. The CDR3 nucleotides are TGCGCCAGCAGTGAACCCCGCGGTCAGCCCCAGCATTTT.

The rearrangement uses TRBV13 and TRBJ2-1, with TRBD2 identical over 8 bases. V lost 5 bases, J lost 4 bases, and 10 bases stayed unmatched. Per germline, CDR1 PRHDT and CDR2 FYEKMQ (reference sequence). The CDR3 extends over 16 amino acids. CDR3 sequence reads: CASSLRGSGTYNEQFF. CDR3 bases: TGTGCCAGCAGCCTCCGCGGTAGCGGGACTTACAATGAGCAGTTCTTC.

The chain uses TRBV7-9 and TRBJ1-1, with D unresolved. V gave up 3 bases and J gave up 1 base, with 6 bases separating them. Germline V gene lookup returns CDR1 SEHNR and CDR2 FQNEAQ (reference sequence). The CDR3 spans 13 residues. The CDR3 loop reads CASSFAGNTEAFF. CDR3 bases: TGTGCCAGCAGCTTCGCGGGGAACACTGAAGCTTTCTTT.

The J gene is TRBJ2-4, the V gene TRBV9; D is unresolved. Trimming removed 3 bases at V and 0 bases at J, with 16 bases between. The CDR3 sequence is 17 residues long. Germline values: CDR1 SGDLS, CDR2 YYNGEE. The CDR3 region is CASSAGPLILAKNIQYF. The CDR3 DNA sequence: TGTGCCAGCAGCGCGGGCCCATTAATCCTAGCCAAAAACATTCAGTACTTC.

Only a few counts were recorded for this clone. The rearrangement joins TRBV10-1 to TRBJ2-7; the D is unclear. This CDR3 has 14 amino acids. Germline CDR1 reads WNHNN; CDR2 reads SYGVQD (reference sequence). Trimming took 5 bases from V and 0 from J, leaving 11 bases between them. The CDR3 nucleotides are TGCGCCAGCAGTCAGGAAAAAGACTCCTACGAGCAGTACTTC. Its protein product is CASSQEKDSYEQYF.

The chain carries TRBV30 and TRBJ2-7; TRBD2 matches 7 bases. Germline V CDR1 and CDR2: GTSNPN, SVGIG (reference sequence). After removal of 3 bases from V and 4 bases from J, the junction contained 9 bases not matched to a gene. The CDR3 covers 14 residues. Written as DNA, the CDR3 is TGTGCCTGGAGCGCTGCTAGCGGACCTTACGAGCAGTACTTC. Translation gives CAWSAASGPYEQYF. The whole variable domain, filled in from reference TRBV30 and TRBJ2-7, reads SQTIHQWPATLVQPVGSPLSLECTVEGTSNPNLYWYRQAAGRGLQLLFYSVGIGQISSEVPQNLSASRPQDRQFILSSKKLLLSDSGFYLCAWSAASGPYEQYFGPGTRLTVT.

The chain employs TRBV7-3 and TRBJ2-1, with D perhaps TRBD2 (6 bases). The V end was cut by 8 bases, the J end by 7 bases, with 15 bases between. The CDR3 extends over 13 amino acids. Germline V gene sequence: CDR1 SGHTA, CDR2 FQGTGA. CDR3 nucleotides: TGTGCCAGCGGAATGTACCGGGGGAATGAGCAGTTCTTC. Amino acids: CASGMYRGNEQFF.

This clone was seen a single time. The chain combines TRBV9 with TRBJ2-3; 11 bases map to TRBD2. Germline values: CDR1 SGDLS, CDR2 YYNGEE. This CDR3 is 16 amino acids long. Trimming removed 3 bases from V and 1 base from J; junction bases left unmatched: 4. The CDR3 DNA reads TGTGCCAGCAGCGCCCAACTAGCGGGGGGCACAGATACGCAGTATTTT. This sequence encodes CASSAQLAGGTDTQYF.

This chain joins TRBV27 and TRBJ1-1; no reliable D call. This CDR3 has 13 residues. Germline V gene data show CDR1 as MNHEY and CDR2 as SMNVEV (reference sequence). V was trimmed by 8 bases and J by 0 bases, leaving 10 bases between them. The CDR3 loop reads CASRTGMNTEAFF. DNA of the CDR3: TGTGCCAGCCGGACGGGGATGAACACTGAAGCTTTCTTT.

V and J are TRBV9 and TRBJ1-2; D unresolved. V lost 0 bases to trimming and J lost 0 bases, with 9 bases between them. The CDR3 sequence is 15 residues long. Germline V lookup: CDR1 SGDLS, CDR2 YYNGEE. This CDR3 is CASSVDGNTNYGYTF. CDR3 DNA sequence: TGTGCCAGCAGCGTAGATGGGAACACTAACTATGGCTACACCTTC.

The chain combines TRBV27 with TRBJ2-1; unclear D gene. Germline V lookup: CDR1 MNHEY, CDR2 SMNVEV (reference sequence). V lost 7 bases and J lost 5, with 6 bases in between. The CDR3 runs to 11 residues. The CDR3 DNA sequence: TGTGCCAGCATGCTTAACAATGAGCAGTTCTTC. Its translation: CASMLNNEQFF.

The chain couples TRBV30 to TRBJ2-7; 7 positions agree with TRBD1. This CDR3 has 14 amino acids. V lost 8 bases, J lost 1 base, and 11 bases stayed unmatched. Germline lookup yields CDR1 GTSNPN and CDR2 SVGIG (reference sequence). As DNA, the CDR3 is TGTGCCGGACGGGACAGCTCTCCATCCTACGAGCAGTACTTC. It encodes CAGRDSSPSYEQYF.

In this sample, this clone turned up a few times. In DNA, the CDR3 is TGCGCCAGCAGCTCGATAGGGGGACAGCTCCAAGAGACCCAGTACTTC. Its protein is CASSSIGGQLQETQYF. This rearrangement joins TRBV5-1 to TRBJ2-5; 7 bases fit TRBD1. V trimming: 3 bases; J trimming: 1 base; junction bases outside the gene matches: 9. The CDR3 sequence is 16 residues long. Germline CDR1 SGHRS, CDR2 YFSETQ.

CDR3 residues: CASSRGTVQETQYF. Here the CDR3 DNA reads TGTGCCAGCAGCCGCGGGACGGTACAAGAGACCCAGTACTTC. The chain has TRBV7-9 and TRBJ2-5; possibly TRBD2 for D (6 bases). Trimming cost V 5 bases and J 2 bases, with 12 bases left between them. This CDR3 spans 14 amino acids. Germline V lookup: CDR1 SEHNR, CDR2 FQNEAQ (reference sequence).

The chain is built from TRBV7-9 and TRBJ1-2; maybe TRBD1 (5 bases). The CDR3 loop spans 12 amino acids. Trimming took off 3 bases at V and 8 bases at J, with 10 bases between the two ends. The V gene's germline CDR1 is SEHNR and CDR2 FQNEAQ (reference sequence). As DNA, the CDR3 is TGTGCCAGCAGCTTGACAGATCGGGGCTACACCTTC. The encoded protein is CASSLTDRGYTF.